This T cell receptor beta chain was recorded in a study of T cells expressing NK-cell markers. Whole-study context: Investigators obtained TCR beta repertoires from sorted CD3+CD56+NKG2C+, CD3+CD56+NKG2C- and CD3+CD56-NKG2C+ T cells. Seropositivity for HCMV was found in seven of the eight sequenced donors, with one seronegative.

This CDR3 comprises 16 residues. In germline, CDR1 is SGHTA, CDR2 FQGNSA. With UMIs, 5'RACE template switching was used to make TCR beta cDNA. TCRdb re-called the 5' RACE reads and shows each CDR3 protein once, DNA omitted. The table for this sample gives 250,000 or so distinct CDR3 sequences. The V gene is TRBV7-2, the J gene TRBJ2-4; TCRdb picks TRBD2, but there is no DNA to check that call. The sequencing sample was made of blood T cells: a sorted CD56 or NKG2C T cell subset, CD4+ or CD8+ T cells, or bulk PBMC T cells (not recorded which). The receptor's source is a woman aged 18-70 years in good health. The CDR3 loop reads CASSPRTSPTKNIQYF.